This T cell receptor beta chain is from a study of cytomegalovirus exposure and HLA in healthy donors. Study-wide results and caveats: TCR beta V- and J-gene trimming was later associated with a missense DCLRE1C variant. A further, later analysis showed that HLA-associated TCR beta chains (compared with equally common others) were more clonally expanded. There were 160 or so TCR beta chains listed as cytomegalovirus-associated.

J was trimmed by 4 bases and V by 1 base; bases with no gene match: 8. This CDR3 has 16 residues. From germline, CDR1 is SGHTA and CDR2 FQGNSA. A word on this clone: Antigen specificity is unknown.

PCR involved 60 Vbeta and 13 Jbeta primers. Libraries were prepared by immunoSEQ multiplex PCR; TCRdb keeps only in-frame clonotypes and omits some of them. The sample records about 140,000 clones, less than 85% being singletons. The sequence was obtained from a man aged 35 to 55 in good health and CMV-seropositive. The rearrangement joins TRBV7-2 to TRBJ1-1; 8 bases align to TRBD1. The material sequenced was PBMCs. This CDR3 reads CASSLGAGGLSTEAFF. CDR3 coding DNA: TGTGCCAGCAGCTTAGGGGCAGGGGGCTTAAGCACTGAAGCTTTCTTT.